This passage covers 10 T cell receptor beta chains from one sample sequenced in a study of T cell repertoires in ileal Crohn's disease. Repertoires were generated with immunoSEQ multiplex PCR, while TCRdb's copy carries only in-frame clones and drops some. The sample lists some 16,000 clones; 72% were seen once. Time point here: neoterminal ileum biopsy at postoperative endoscopy, about 6 months after surgery. Sequenced material: ileal tissue. The receptors were gathered from an adult with Crohn's disease.

This sequence joins TRBV18 and TRBJ2-1; D not certain. The V and J ends lost 3 bases and 7 bases respectively, with 16 bases between them. The CDR3 covers 15 residues. Germline-derived CDR1 and CDR2 are KGHSH and LQKENI. CDR3 coding DNA: TGTGCCAGCTCACCGGCATTCCTGGCCGAAAATGAGCAGTTCTTC. Its translation is CASSPAFLAENEQFF. Looking up the rest from reference TRBV18 and TRBJ2-1 gives the full variable domain: NAGVMQNPRHLVRRRGQEARLRCSPMKGHSHVYWYRQLPEEGLKFMVYLQKENIIDESGMPKERFSAEFPKEGPSILRIQQVVRGDSAAYFCASSPAFLAENEQFFGPGTRLTVL.

The rearrangement joins TRBV7-2 to TRBJ2-3; D not resolved. In germline, CDR1 is SGHTA, CDR2 FQGNSA. Trimming left V 8 bases short and J 4 bases short, with 16 bases between. The CDR3 contains 14 residues. CDR3 region: CASSRRLIADTQYF. The CDR3 DNA reads TGTGCCAGCTCCCGGAGACTGATCGCAGATACGCAGTATTTT.

This chain uses TRBV18 with TRBJ2-4; maybe TRBD2 (6 bases). Germline V gene sequence: CDR1 KGHSH, CDR2 LQKENI. V was cut by 2 bases and J by 1 base, with 12 bases left in between. CDR3 size: 16 residues. The CDR3 DNA reads TGTGCCAGCTCACCAGCGGGGCCCATGGCCAAAAACATTCAGTACTTC. Protein: CASSPAGPMAKNIQYF.

This clone showed up just a few times. This chain links TRBV7-8 with TRBJ1-4; no firm D call. The CDR3 consists of 14 residues. Germline CDR1 is SGHVS and CDR2 is FQNEAQ. V was trimmed by 1 base and J by 4 bases, leaving 7 bases between them. CDR3 DNA sequence: TGTGCCAGCAGCTTAGTTAGTAGTAATGAAAAACTGTTTTTT. It encodes CASSLVSSNEKLFF.

J is TRBJ2-2 and V is TRBV6-5; 10 nucleotides match TRBD2. CDR1 MNHEY and CDR2 SVGAGI come from the germline V gene. The junction had 3 bases not matched to a gene; V was cut back by 6 bases and J by 5 bases. The CDR3 is made up of 14 amino acids. CDR3 amino acids: CASRRSGGTGELFF. CDR3 nucleotides: TGTGCCAGCAGGCGTAGCGGGGGGACCGGGGAGCTGTTTTTT.

This clone has only a few counts. The chain has TRBV15 and TRBJ2-7, with no clear D. The V gene lost 0 bases and the J gene lost 2 bases, with 11 bases spanning the gap. The CDR3 spans 15 residues. Germline CDR1 is LNHNV and CDR2 is YYDKDF (reference sequence). CDR3 loop: CATSRDLTNPYEQYF. The CDR3 nucleotides are TGTGCCACCAGCAGAGATCTAACGAACCCCTACGAGCAGTACTTC.

This clone has a handful of counts. The J gene is TRBJ2-1, the V gene TRBV2; 9 bases line up with TRBD2. The CDR3 contains 16 residues. Trimming cost V 7 bases and J 3 bases; bases outside gene matches: 10. Germline assignment: CDR1 SNHLY and CDR2 FYNNEI. CDR3 nucleotides: TGTGCCAGCACCCAAATAGCGGGAGTTAACTACAATGAGCAGTTCTTC. Protein: CASTQIAGVNYNEQFF.

This chain uses TRBV2 with TRBJ1-5; a possible D gene is TRBD1 (6 bases). Per germline, CDR1 SNHLY and CDR2 FYNNEI. V lost 2 bases and J 0 bases, leaving 8 bases between the germline ends. The CDR3 covers 15 residues. CDR3 nucleotides: TGTGCCAGCAGTGAACAGGGGATTAGCAATCAGCCCCAGCATTTT. It is translated as CASSEQGISNQPQHF.

The CDR3 loop reads CASSGSRSGRPEQFF. CDR3 nucleotide sequence: TGTGCCAGCAGTGGGTCAAGGAGCGGGAGACCGGAGCAGTTCTTC. The chain joins TRBV6-1 to TRBJ2-1; 8 nucleotides agree with TRBD2. This CDR3 contains 15 residues. In germline, CDR1 is MNHNS, CDR2 SASEGT. The trim removed 4 bases at V and 10 bases at J, leaving 12 bases unmatched.

The chain uses TRBV7-8 and TRBJ2-1; D is perhaps TRBD2 (5 bases). V lost 1 base and J lost 1, with 26 bases in between. CDR3 length: 21 residues. Germline CDR1 is SGHVS and CDR2 is FQNEAQ. This CDR3 is CASSLGPRAGSRFGSYNEQFF. CDR3 DNA: TGTGCCAGCAGCTTAGGCCCGAGGGCGGGCTCGCGGTTCGGGTCCTACAATGAGCAGTTCTTC.